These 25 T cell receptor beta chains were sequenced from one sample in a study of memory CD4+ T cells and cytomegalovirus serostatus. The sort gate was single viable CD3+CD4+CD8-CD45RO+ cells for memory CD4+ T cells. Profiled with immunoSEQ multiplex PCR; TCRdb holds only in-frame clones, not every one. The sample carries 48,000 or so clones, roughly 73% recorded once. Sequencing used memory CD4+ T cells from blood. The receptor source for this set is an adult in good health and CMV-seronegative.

The CDR3 DNA sequence: TGTGCCAGTCAACGGAACACTGAAGCTTTCTTT. Translated, it gives CASQRNTEAFF. The genes are TRBV6-5 and TRBJ1-1, with unresolved D. The CDR3 consists of 11 residues. Trimming took 9 bases from V and 1 from J, leaving 6 bases between them. The germline gives CDR1 MNHEY, CDR2 SVGAGI.

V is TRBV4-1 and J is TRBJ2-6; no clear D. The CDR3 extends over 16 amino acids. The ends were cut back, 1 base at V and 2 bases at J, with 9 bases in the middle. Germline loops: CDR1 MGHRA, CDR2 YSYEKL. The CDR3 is CASSQVQLPGANVLTF. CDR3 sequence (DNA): TGCGCCAGCAGCCAAGTTCAATTGCCTGGGGCCAACGTCCTGACTTTC.

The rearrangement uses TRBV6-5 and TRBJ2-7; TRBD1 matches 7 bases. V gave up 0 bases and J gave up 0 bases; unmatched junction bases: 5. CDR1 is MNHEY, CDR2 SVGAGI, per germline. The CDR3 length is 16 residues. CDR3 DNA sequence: TGTGCCAGCAGTTACTCGGCGACAGGGAGCTCCTACGAGCAGTACTTC. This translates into CASSYSATGSSYEQYF.

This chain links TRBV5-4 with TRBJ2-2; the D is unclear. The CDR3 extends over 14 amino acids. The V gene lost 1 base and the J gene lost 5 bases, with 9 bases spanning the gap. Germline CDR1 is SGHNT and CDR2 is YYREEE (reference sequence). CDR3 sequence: CASSLPMNTGELFF. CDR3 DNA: TGTGCCAGCAGCTTGCCCATGAATACCGGGGAGCTGTTTTTT.

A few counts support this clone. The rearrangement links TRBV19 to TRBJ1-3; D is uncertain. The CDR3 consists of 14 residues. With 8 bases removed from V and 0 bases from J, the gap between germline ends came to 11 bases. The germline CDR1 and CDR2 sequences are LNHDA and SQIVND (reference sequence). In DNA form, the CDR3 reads TGTGCCAGTGCCAGGTCAAACTCTGGAAACACCATATATTTT. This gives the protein CASARSNSGNTIYF.

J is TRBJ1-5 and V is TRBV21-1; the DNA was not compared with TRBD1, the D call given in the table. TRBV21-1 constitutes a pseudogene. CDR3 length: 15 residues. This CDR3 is CASTERQGGNQPQHF. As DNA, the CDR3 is TGTGCCAGCACCGAGAGACAGGGAGGCAATCAGCCCCAGCATTTT.

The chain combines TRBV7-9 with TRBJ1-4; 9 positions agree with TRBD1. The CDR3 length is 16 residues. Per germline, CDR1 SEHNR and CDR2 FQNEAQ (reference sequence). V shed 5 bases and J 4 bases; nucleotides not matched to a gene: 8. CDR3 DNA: TGTGCCAGCAGCGTACAGGGGGCCGGACGTAATGAAAAACTGTTTTTT. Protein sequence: CASSVQGAGRNEKLFF.

CDR3 region: CASRDPGMLGTYYGYTF. The DNA for the CDR3 is TGTGCCAGCAGAGATCCAGGGATGCTGGGGACCTACTATGGCTACACCTTC. The chain couples TRBV27 to TRBJ1-2; weak D call: TRBD1 (5 bases). The germline gives CDR1 MNHEY, CDR2 SMNVEV (reference sequence). The CDR3 covers 17 residues. Trimming cost V 6 bases and J 3 bases, with 23 bases left between them.

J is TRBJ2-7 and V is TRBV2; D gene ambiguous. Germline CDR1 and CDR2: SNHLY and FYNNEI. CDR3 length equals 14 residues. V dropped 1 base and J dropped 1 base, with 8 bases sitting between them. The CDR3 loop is CASSEDRRSYEQYF. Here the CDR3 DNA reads TGTGCCAGCAGTGAAGATAGGCGGTCCTACGAGCAGTACTTC. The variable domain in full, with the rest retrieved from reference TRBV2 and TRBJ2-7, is EPEVTQTPSHQVTQMGQEVILRCVPISNHLYFYWYRQILGQKVEFLVSFYNNEISEKSEIFDDQFSVERPDGSNFTLKIRSTKLEDSAMYFCASSEDRRSYEQYFGPGTRLTVT.

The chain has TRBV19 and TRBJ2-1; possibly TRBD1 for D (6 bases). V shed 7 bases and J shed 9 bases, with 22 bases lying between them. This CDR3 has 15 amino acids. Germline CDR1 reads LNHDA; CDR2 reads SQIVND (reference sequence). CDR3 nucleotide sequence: TGTGCCAGTATGGTACCCGGGACATCTTGGGCTGAGCAGTTCTTC. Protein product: CASMVPGTSWAEQFF.

CDR3 protein: CASSGLIIGGNYNEQFF. The CDR3 DNA reads TGTGCCAGCAGTGGCCTAATCATCGGGGGCAACTACAATGAGCAGTTCTTC. V is TRBV25-1 and J is TRBJ2-1; D assignment may be TRBD1 or TRBD2 (6 bases each). Trimming removed 4 bases from V and 3 bases from J, with 19 bases in between. Germline V CDR1 and CDR2: MGHDK, SYGVNS. The CDR3 is 17 residues long.

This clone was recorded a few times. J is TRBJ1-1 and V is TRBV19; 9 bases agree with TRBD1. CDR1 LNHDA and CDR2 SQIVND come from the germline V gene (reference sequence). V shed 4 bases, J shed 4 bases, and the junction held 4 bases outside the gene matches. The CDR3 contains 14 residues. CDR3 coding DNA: TGTGCCAGTAGTAATCCACAGGGGGCCACTGAAGCTTTCTTT. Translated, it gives CASSNPQGATEAFF.

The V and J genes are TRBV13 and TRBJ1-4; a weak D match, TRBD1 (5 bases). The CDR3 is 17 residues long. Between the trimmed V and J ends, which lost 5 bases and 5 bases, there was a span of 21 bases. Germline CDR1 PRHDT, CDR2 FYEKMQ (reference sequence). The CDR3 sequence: CASSTRPPGSGNEKLFF. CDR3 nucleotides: TGTGCCAGCAGCACCCGCCCCCCAGGGTCCGGGAATGAAAAACTGTTTTTT.

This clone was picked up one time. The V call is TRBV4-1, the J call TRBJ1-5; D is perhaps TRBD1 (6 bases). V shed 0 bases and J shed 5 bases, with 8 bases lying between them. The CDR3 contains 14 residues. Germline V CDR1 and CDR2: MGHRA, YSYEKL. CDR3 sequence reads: CASSQEGGDQPQHF. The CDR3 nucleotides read TGCGCCAGCAGCCAAGAAGGGGGGGATCAGCCCCAGCATTTT.

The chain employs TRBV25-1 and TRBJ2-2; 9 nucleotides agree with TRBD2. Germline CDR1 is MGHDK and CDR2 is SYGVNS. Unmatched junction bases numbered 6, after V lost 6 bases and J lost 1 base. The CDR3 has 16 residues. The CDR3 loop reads CASSKRLAENTGELFF. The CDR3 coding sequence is TGTGCCAGCAGCAAAAGACTAGCGGAGAACACCGGGGAGCTGTTTTTT.

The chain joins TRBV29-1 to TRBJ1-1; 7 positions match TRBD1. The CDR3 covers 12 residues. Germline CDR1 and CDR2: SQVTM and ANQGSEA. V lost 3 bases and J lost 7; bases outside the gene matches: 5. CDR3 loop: CSVDEGASEAFF. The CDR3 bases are TGCAGCGTTGACGAGGGGGCGAGTGAAGCTTTCTTT.

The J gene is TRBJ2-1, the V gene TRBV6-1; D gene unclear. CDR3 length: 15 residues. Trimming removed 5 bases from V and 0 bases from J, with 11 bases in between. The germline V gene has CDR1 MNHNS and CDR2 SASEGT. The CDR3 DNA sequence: TGTGCCAGCAGTAGCGAGAAGGGCTCCTACAATGAGCAGTTCTTC. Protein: CASSSEKGSYNEQFF.

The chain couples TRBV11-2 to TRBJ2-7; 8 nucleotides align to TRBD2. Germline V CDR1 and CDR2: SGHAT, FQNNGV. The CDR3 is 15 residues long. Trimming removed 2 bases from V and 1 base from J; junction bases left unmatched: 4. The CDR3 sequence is CASSLRGGGSYEQYF. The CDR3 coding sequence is TGTGCCAGCAGCTTACGGGGGGGAGGGTCCTACGAGCAGTACTTC. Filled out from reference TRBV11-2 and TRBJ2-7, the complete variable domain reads EAGVAQSPRYKIIEKRQSVAFWCNPISGHATLYWYQQILGQGPKLLIQFQNNGVVDDSQLPKDRFSAERLKGVDSTLKIQPAKLEDSAVYLCASSLRGGGSYEQYFGPGTRLTVT.

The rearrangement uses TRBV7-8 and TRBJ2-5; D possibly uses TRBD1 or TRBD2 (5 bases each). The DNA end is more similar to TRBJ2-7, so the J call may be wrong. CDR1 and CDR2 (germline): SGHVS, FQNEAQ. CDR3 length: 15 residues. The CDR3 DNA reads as TGTGCCAGCAGCTTAGGAGTTGGGGGATCCTACGAGCAGTACTTC. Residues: CASSLGVGGSYEQYF.

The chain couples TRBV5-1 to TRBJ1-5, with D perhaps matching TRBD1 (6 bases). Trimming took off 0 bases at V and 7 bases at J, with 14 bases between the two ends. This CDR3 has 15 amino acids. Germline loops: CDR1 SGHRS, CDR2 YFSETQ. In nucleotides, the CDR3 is TGCGCCAGCAGCTTGGGCAACAGGGTCGGGCAGCCCCAGCATTTT. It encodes CASSLGNRVGQPQHF.

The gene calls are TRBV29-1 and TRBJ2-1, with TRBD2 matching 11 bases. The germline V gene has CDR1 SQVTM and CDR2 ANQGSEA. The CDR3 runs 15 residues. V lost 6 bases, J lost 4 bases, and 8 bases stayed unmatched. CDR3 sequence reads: CSVATGTSGYNEQFF. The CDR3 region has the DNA TGCAGCGTGGCCACCGGGACTAGCGGATACAATGAGCAGTTCTTC.

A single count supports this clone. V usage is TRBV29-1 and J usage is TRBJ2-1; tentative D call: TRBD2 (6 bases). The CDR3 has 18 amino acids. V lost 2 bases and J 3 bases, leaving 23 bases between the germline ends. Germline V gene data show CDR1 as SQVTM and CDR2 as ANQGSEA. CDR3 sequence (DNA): TGCAGCGTTGAAAAAAGGAGGGGTGGGGGTACACACTACAATGAGCAGTTCTTC. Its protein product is CSVEKRRGGGTHYNEQFF.

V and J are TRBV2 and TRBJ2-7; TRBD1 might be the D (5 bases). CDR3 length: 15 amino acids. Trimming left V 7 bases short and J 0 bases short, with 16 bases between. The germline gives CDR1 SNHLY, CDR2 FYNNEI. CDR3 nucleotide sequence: TGTGCCAGCATCCGAGAGGACAATGTCTCCTACGAGCAGTACTTC. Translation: CASIREDNVSYEQYF.

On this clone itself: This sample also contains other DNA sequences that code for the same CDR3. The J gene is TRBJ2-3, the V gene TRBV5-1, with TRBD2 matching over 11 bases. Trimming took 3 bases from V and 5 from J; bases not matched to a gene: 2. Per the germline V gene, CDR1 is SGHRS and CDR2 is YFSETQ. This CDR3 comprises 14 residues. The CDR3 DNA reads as TGCGCCAGCAGCTCAACTAGCGGGGGAGATACGCAGTATTTT. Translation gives CASSSTSGGDTQYF.

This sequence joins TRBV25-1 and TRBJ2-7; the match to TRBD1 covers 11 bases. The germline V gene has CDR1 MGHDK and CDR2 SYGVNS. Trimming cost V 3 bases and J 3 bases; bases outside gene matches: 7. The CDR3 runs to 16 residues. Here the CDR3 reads CASSEPPGQGGYEQYF. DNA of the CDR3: TGTGCCAGCAGTGAGCCCCCGGGACAGGGGGGCTACGAGCAGTACTTC.